This TCR beta chain was identified in a study of T cell responses to AZD1222 COVID-19 vaccine. TCRdb keeps only in-frame clones here, not all; method: immunoSEQ multiplex PCR. The table has over 120,000 clones, more than 85% seen once. Germline values: CDR1 MNHEY, CDR2 SVGAGI. Trimming took 4 bases from V and 8 from J, leaving 15 bases between them. The CDR3 has 14 amino acids. Sequencing used peripheral blood, obtained on day 0 of AZD1222 vaccination. This receptor was identified in an adult in good health. The gene calls are TRBV6-5 and TRBJ2-1; D is tentatively TRBD1 or TRBD2 (5 bases each). Here the CDR3 DNA reads TGTGCCAGCAGTTGGGGACCTCTGCGTTATGAGCAGTTCTTC. The encoded protein is CASSWGPLRYEQFF.